The source of this T cell receptor (beta chain) is a study of T cell responses to AZD1222 COVID-19 vaccine (dated by TCRdb to the early 2020s). Turning to the overall study: A total of just over 230 trial participants underwent TCR sequencing, of whom about 210 had received two doses of AZD1222 and about 26 had received two doses of the MenACWY control vaccine. Trial participants were enrolled by age into 18-55, 56-69 and 70-plus year subgroups, with roughly 150, 30 and 60 TCR-sequenced participants respectively.

This clone was detected once. The antigen it binds to is not known. Per-base quality was not reported, and no clone a single base away is much larger than it. The CDR3 regions of human TCRbeta chains were analyzed by immunosequencing. On the authors' methods: TCRs in the repertoires were matched against a reference library of SARS-CoV-2-specific TCRs that had been generated with the MIRA antigen-specificity platform. Breadth was defined as the fraction of unique TCRs that were SARS-CoV-2-associated. Depth was defined as the fraction of total T cells that were SARS-CoV-2-associated. Using the MIRA data, each spike-specific TCR was mapped to the spike region that the TCR reacts to and placed in a CD4 or CD8 class. Log10-transformed breadth and depth values were compared by one-way ANOVA with Sidak's multiple comparisons tests. Sourced from immuneACCESS, this table was stored by TCRdb with only in-frame sequences that have V and J called. A share of the clones is absent; for the studies checked, an unresolved V gene accounts for under half, and the remainder has no known explanation. That table gives V, J and clone size, and the DNA gave D and trimming. The sample table lists some 150,000 clones, 65% to 90% of them with a count of one. 7.9% of the sample is in the top ten clones.

Read against the paper, the sample's time point label means: about 28 days (+/-7) after the second vaccine dose. What this sample's treatment or condition label stands for: meningococcal conjugate vaccine given as trial control. Samples from vaccinated people were obtained from the UK trials COV001 and COV002, which included a single-blind randomized controlled phase 2/3 trial of AZD1222 (ChAdOx1 nCoV-19) in healthy adults. For TCRbeta chain sequencing, PBMC samples were collected from trial participants at day 0 and at day 28 after the second dose. The study at large found these results: Conclusions about previously exposed vaccinees are limited, since just five or six AZD1222 recipients were seropositive for SARS-CoV-2 at baseline. Nearly half of unique spike-specific TCRs reportedly recognized epitopes outside regions mutated in the B.1.351 and B.1.1.7 variants. Because no day 14 peak-response samples were available, repertoires were characterized only after the peak T cell response. Spike-specific TCR breadth and depth rose significantly after two AZD1222 doses compared with day 0 and with MenACWY recipients. The 56-69-year group was small, and its depth increase did not reach significance, likely because of low power. Vaccine-associated CD4 TCRs spanned the whole spike protein, with dominant responses in regions 160-218 and 743-854. Most participants were white British and females outnumbered males, and the authors suggested that clonal diversity may have been underestimated.

V is cut back by 5 bases and J by 5 bases, with 12 bases in the junction unmatched. CDR1 and CDR2 are drawn from the germline V gene: MGHRA, YSYEKL. The CDR3 holds 17 amino acids from the cysteine to the phenylalanine. Only the CDR3 portion is preserved as DNA: 51 bases, with reading frame beginning at the first base. The rearranged segments are TRBV4-1 and TRBJ2-1, and TRBD1 matches 10 of the central bases. The clonotype originates from an adult who received the MenACWY meningococcal vaccine as a control. The sample in question was peripheral blood, obtained 28 days after the second dose of the MenACWY control vaccine. CDR3 protein: CASSKGVRTGGNNEQFF. The DNA sequence follows: TGCGCCAGCAGCAAAGGCGTCCGGACAGGGGGAAACAATGAGCAGTTCTTC.